A single sample gave rise to the 8 T cell receptor beta chains below, sequenced in a study of CD8 T cells in ankylosing spondylitis. MiXCR, applied by TCRdb to the 5' RACE reads, yields one record per CDR3 protein. The sample lists approximately 200,000 distinct CDR3 sequences; 10% to 15% were seen once. The material sequenced was blood, either unsorted or a sorted T cell fraction (not recorded which). These receptors were obtained from a male donor with ankylosing spondylitis or in good health (not recorded which).

A few counts support this clonotype. V usage is TRBV6-4 and J usage is TRBJ2-7; TRBD2 matches at 11 bases. This CDR3 has 16 amino acids. From germline, CDR1 is MRHNA and CDR2 SNTAGT. The J segment lost 0 bases and the V segment lost 3 bases, leaving 4 bases of the junction unmatched. CDR3 amino acids: CASSELAGGSSYEQYF. The CDR3 DNA follows: TGTGCCAGCAGTGAGCTAGCGGGGGGCTCCTCCTACGAGCAGTACTTC.

This clonotype occurred a few times. The V call is TRBV20-1, the J call TRBJ2-1; TRBD2 is a possible D gene (6 bases). V was clipped by 7 bases and J by 5 bases, with 24 bases between them. CDR3 length equals 16 residues. The germline gives CDR1 DFQATT, CDR2 SNEGSKA (reference sequence). The CDR3 bases are TGCAGTGGTAGGAGGGTGGGAGTAGCGGTGGACAATGAGCAGTTCTTC. This sequence encodes CSGRRVGVAVDNEQFF.

This clonotype has a count of ten or more. The chain couples TRBV12-3 or TRBV12-4 to TRBJ2-3; no clear D gene. The CDR3 sequence is 11 residues long. With 6 bases removed from V and 2 bases from J, the gap between germline ends came to 3 bases. This chain's CDR3 is CASRHTDTQYF. The CDR3 DNA follows: TGTGCCAGCAGACACACAGATACGCAGTATTTT.

The rearrangement links TRBV3-1 to TRBJ2-3; possible D gene TRBD2, 6 bases. The CDR3 totals 14 residues. The germline V gene encodes CDR1 LGHDT and CDR2 YNNKEL (reference sequence). V was clipped by 2 bases and J by 1 base, with 7 bases between them. This chain's CDR3 is CASSQPGGTDTQYF. The CDR3, as DNA: TGTGCCAGCAGCCAACCGGGGGGCACAGATACGCAGTATTTT.

This clonotype was detected a few times. The V call is TRBV5-1, the J call TRBJ2-3, with D perhaps matching TRBD1 (6 bases). The CDR3 has 14 residues. With 5 bases removed from V and 4 bases from J, the gap between germline ends came to 14 bases. Germline CDR1 and CDR2: SGHRS and YFSETQ. CDR3 protein: CASRVEGGPDTQYF. For the CDR3, the DNA is TGCGCCAGCAGGGTAGAAGGGGGTCCAGATACGCAGTATTTT.

A remark on this clonotype: Mismatch with germline at one junction end may stem from a read error. DNA for the CDR3: TGCAGTACTAGGACAGGGCAGAGTGAGCAGTTCTTC. Its translation is CSTRTGQSEQFF. V and J are TRBV20-1 and TRBJ2-1; TRBD1 matches 8 bases. The germline V gene has CDR1 DFQATT and CDR2 SNEGSKA (reference sequence). The CDR3 runs 12 residues.

V and J are TRBV20-1 and TRBJ2-1; TRBD2 is a possible D gene (6 bases). Trimming pared 4 bases from V and 6 bases from J, leaving 19 bases between. CDR3 length equals 15 residues. Germline loops: CDR1 DFQATT, CDR2 SNEGSKA (reference sequence). The CDR3 DNA reads as TGCAGTGCTACCTCCCGGGACTCTCCGATCAATGAGCAGTTCTTC. This gives the protein CSATSRDSPINEQFF.

This clonotype appeared a few times. This chain joins TRBV11-2 and TRBJ2-7; D gene ambiguous. Trimming left V 3 bases short and J 3 bases short, with 15 bases between. Germline V gene lookup returns CDR1 SGHAT and CDR2 FQNNGV. CDR3 length: 15 residues. CDR3 DNA sequence: TGTGCCAGCAGCTTTGACGAGGACCCGTACTACGAGCAGTACTTC. The encoded protein is CASSFDEDPYYEQYF.